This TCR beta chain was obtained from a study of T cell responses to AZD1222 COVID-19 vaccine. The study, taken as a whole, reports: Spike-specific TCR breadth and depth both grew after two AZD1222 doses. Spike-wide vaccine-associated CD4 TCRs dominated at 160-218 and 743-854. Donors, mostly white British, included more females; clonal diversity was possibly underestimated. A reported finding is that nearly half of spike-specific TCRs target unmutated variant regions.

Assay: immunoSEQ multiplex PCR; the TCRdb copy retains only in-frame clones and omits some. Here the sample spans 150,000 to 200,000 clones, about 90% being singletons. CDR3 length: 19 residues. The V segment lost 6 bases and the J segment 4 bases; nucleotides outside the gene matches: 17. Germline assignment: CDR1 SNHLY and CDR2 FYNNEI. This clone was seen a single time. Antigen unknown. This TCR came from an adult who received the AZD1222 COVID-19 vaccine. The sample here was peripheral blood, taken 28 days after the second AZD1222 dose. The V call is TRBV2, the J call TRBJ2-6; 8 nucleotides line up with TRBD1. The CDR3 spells CASRGHRGTPMSGANVLTF. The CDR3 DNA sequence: TGTGCCAGCAGGGGACACAGGGGGACGCCCATGTCCGGGGCCAACGTCCTGACTTTC.